These 27 T cell receptor beta chains were all obtained from the same sample, sequenced in a study of cytomegalovirus exposure and HLA in healthy donors. PCR primers comprised 60 Vbeta and 13 Jbeta primers. Sequencing used immunoSEQ multiplex PCR; TCRdb keeps in-frame clones, though not all of them. The repertoire holds some 200,000 clones, with almost 70% as singletons. Sequenced material: PBMCs. These receptors were obtained from a man aged 35 to 55 in good health and CMV-seropositive.

This chain connects TRBV18 to TRBJ2-1; weak D call: TRBD1 (6 bases). The V and J ends lost 1 base and 4 bases respectively, with 11 bases between them. The CDR3 contains 15 residues. Germline V gene sequence: CDR1 KGHSH, CDR2 LQKENI. The DNA of the CDR3 is TGTGCCAGCTCACCACTTACAGGGCCGTACAATGAGCAGTTCTTC. Amino acids: CASSPLTGPYNEQFF.

The chain joins TRBV18 to TRBJ1-4; possible D gene TRBD1, 6 bases. This CDR3 is 15 amino acids long. Trimming took off 4 bases at V and 4 bases at J, with 13 bases between the two ends. Germline lookup yields CDR1 KGHSH and CDR2 LQKENI. The CDR3 sequence: CASSRRDTGNEKLFF. CDR3 sequence (DNA): TGTGCCAGCTCACGCCGGGACACTGGTAATGAAAAACTGTTTTTT.

This rearrangement joins TRBV6-5 to TRBJ1-2, with TRBD1 matching 8 bases. Per germline, CDR1 MNHEY and CDR2 SVGAGI. Trimming took 5 bases from V and 5 from J; bases not matched to a gene: 7. The CDR3 contains 14 residues. In DNA form, the CDR3 reads TGTGCCAGCAGTCCCCAGGGGGCCTCTTATGGCTACACCTTC. This translates into CASSPQGASYGYTF.

The rearrangement uses TRBV27 and TRBJ2-3; 8 nucleotides match TRBD2. Germline assignment: CDR1 MNHEY and CDR2 SMNVEV (reference sequence). This CDR3 has 14 amino acids. V shed 2 bases and J 5 bases; nucleotides not matched to a gene: 3. The CDR3 loop is CASSLTRGVDTQYF. The CDR3, as DNA: TGTGCCAGCAGTTTAACGCGGGGGGTAGATACGCAGTATTTT.

The rearrangement joins TRBV4-3 to TRBJ1-2; the D gene is possibly TRBD1 (5 bases). The germline V gene encodes CDR1 LGHNA and CDR2 YSLEER. The CDR3 extends over 15 amino acids. V lost 1 base and J lost 2, with 11 bases in between. The CDR3 is CASSQGGGRNYGYTF. CDR3 DNA: TGCGCCAGCAGCCAAGGGGGCGGGAGGAACTATGGCTACACCTTC.

This chain connects TRBV7-2 to TRBJ2-7; 8 nucleotides match TRBD1. Germline loops: CDR1 SGHTA, CDR2 FQGNSA. Unmatched junction bases numbered 6, after V lost 3 bases and J lost 5 bases. This CDR3 is 14 amino acids long. In nucleotides, the CDR3 is TGTGCCAGCAGCTTTCAGGGGGCAGGGAACGAGCAGTACTTC. Its translation is CASSFQGAGNEQYF.

This clone has only a few counts. This chain uses TRBV19 with TRBJ2-7; 12 bases map to TRBD1. J lost 0 bases, V lost 6 bases, and 3 bases had no gene match. Germline CDR1 LNHDA, CDR2 SQIVND (reference sequence). The length of the CDR3 is 15 residues. The CDR3 DNA reads as TGTGCCAGTAGCCGGGACAGGGGGCTCTCCTACGAGCAGTACTTC. It is translated as CASSRDRGLSYEQYF.

The chain has TRBV6-1 and TRBJ2-7; a possible D gene is TRBD2 (6 bases). The CDR3 sequence is 13 residues long. CDR1 is MNHNS and CDR2 is SASEGT in the germline V gene. V gave up 10 bases and J gave up 2 bases, with 15 bases separating them. The CDR3 spells CATEMGGTYEQYF. CDR3 bases: TGTGCCACTGAGATGGGGGGTACCTACGAGCAGTACTTC.

This chain connects TRBV27 to TRBJ2-7; D might be TRBD2 (7 bases). Looked up from germline, CDR1 is MNHEY and CDR2 is SMNVEV (reference sequence). This CDR3 region has 14 residues. Trimming removed 1 base at V and 4 bases at J, with 11 bases between. CDR3 protein: CASSLYGGPYEQYF. The CDR3 DNA follows: TGTGCCAGCAGTTTATACGGGGGGCCTTACGAGCAGTACTTC.

The chain recombines TRBV19 with TRBJ1-5; D is perhaps TRBD1 (5 bases). This CDR3 region has 13 residues. V was trimmed by 5 bases and J by 9 bases, leaving 14 bases between them. Per germline, CDR1 LNHDA and CDR2 SQIVND (reference sequence). CDR3 protein: CASSYRQVGPQHF. The DNA of the CDR3 is TGTGCCAGTAGTTACAGGCAAGTGGGGCCCCAGCATTTT.

The rearrangement links TRBV9 to TRBJ2-2, with 7 bases aligning to TRBD2. Germline lookup yields CDR1 SGDLS and CDR2 YYNGEE. Losses at the gene ends were 6 bases for V and 2 bases for J; bases not matched to a gene: 7. This CDR3 contains 15 residues. CDR3 residues: CASTSAGLNTGELFF. CDR3 DNA sequence: TGTGCCAGCACATCAGCGGGGCTAAACACCGGGGAGCTGTTTTTT.

The chain uses TRBV6-1 and TRBJ2-3; 7 bases map to TRBD1. The CDR3 is 14 amino acids. Trimming cost V 6 bases and J 0 bases; bases outside gene matches: 3. Per the germline V gene, CDR1 is MNHNS and CDR2 is SASEGT. CDR3 sequence (DNA): TGTGCCAGCAGGACAGGGCTTAGCACAGATACGCAGTATTTT. Amino acid sequence: CASRTGLSTDTQYF.

The chain combines TRBV19 with TRBJ1-2; a weak D match, TRBD1 (5 bases). This CDR3 spans 14 amino acids. Deletions cut 8 bases from V and 0 bases from J, with 13 bases between. Germline CDR1 and CDR2: LNHDA and SQIVND (reference sequence). The CDR3, as DNA: TGTGCCAGTGGGGCCCGTGGGGCTAACTATGGCTACACCTTC. This translates into CASGARGANYGYTF.

J is TRBJ1-2 and V is TRBV15; no firm D call. Trimming removed 0 bases from V and 4 bases from J, with 12 bases in between. Germline V gives CDR1 LNHNV, CDR2 YYDKDF (reference sequence). This CDR3 region has 15 residues. The CDR3 protein is CATSRDSQLGYGYTF. CDR3 DNA sequence: TGTGCCACCAGCAGAGATTCTCAACTTGGCTATGGCTACACCTTC.

CDR3 coding DNA: TGTGCCAGCAGCCCCCGAGGTCAGGGGGCTAATCCTGAAGCTTTCTTT. Its translation is CASSPRGQGANPEAFF. The chain uses TRBV5-4 and TRBJ1-1, with 8 positions matching TRBD1. J gave up 6 bases and V 4 bases, and 14 bases lay outside the gene matches. CDR3 length: 16 amino acids. Germline V lookup: CDR1 SGHNT, CDR2 YYREEE (reference sequence).

The chain links TRBV5-1 to TRBJ2-2; perhaps TRBD1 as D (6 bases). Between the trimmed V and J ends, which lost 7 bases and 0 bases, there was a span of 22 bases. In germline, CDR1 is SGHRS, CDR2 YFSETQ. The CDR3 has 18 residues. In DNA, the CDR3 is TGCGCCAGCGGGGGTCCATACGAACAGGGCCCGAACACCGGGGAGCTGTTTTTT. Its translation is CASGGPYEQGPNTGELFF.

This chain connects TRBV5-1 to TRBJ1-5; tentatively, D is TRBD1 (5 bases). V was clipped by 0 bases and J by 7 bases, with 17 bases between them. This CDR3 comprises 16 residues. The germline gives CDR1 SGHRS, CDR2 YFSETQ. The CDR3 loop reads CASSLGDGGGIQPQHF. CDR3 DNA: TGCGCCAGCAGCTTGGGGGATGGGGGGGGGATACAGCCCCAGCATTTT.

CDR3 in DNA: TGTGCCAGCAGTTACTTGGAGGTATCCTACAATGAGCAGTTCTTC. Encoded protein: CASSYLEVSYNEQFF. V gene TRBV6-6 combines with J gene TRBJ2-1; tentatively, D is TRBD2 (5 bases). Per the germline V gene, CDR1 is MNHNY and CDR2 is SVGAGI (reference sequence). The CDR3 is 15 amino acids. The V gene lost 1 base and the J gene lost 1 base, with 8 bases spanning the gap.

The CDR3 loop is CANQRGNYEQYF. The CDR3 DNA reads as TGTGCCAACCAGCGGGGGAACTACGAGCAGTACTTC. V and J are TRBV2 and TRBJ2-5; TRBD2 aligns across 8 bases. The better agreement between TRBJ2-7 and the DNA end casts doubt on the J call. The germline V gene has CDR1 SNHLY and CDR2 FYNNEI. The CDR3 has 12 residues.

This chain joins TRBV12-2 and TRBJ1-2; TRBD1 was called by the table and not checked on the DNA. TRBV12-2 constitutes a pseudogene. There are 18 residues in the CDR3. For the CDR3, the DNA is TGTGCAAGTCGCTCACCCGCTTACCCCAGGTTACGTTTTTATGGCTACACCTTC. It is translated as CASRSPAYPRLRFYGYTF.

V gene TRBV7-9 combines with J gene TRBJ1-4; 9 bases match TRBD1. The CDR3 loop spans 15 amino acids. Losses at the gene ends were 5 bases for V and 8 bases for J; bases not matched to a gene: 9. Looked up from germline, CDR1 is SEHNR and CDR2 is FQNEAQ (reference sequence). CDR3 region: CASSPGQGEGEKLFF. The DNA of the CDR3 is TGTGCCAGCAGCCCGGGACAGGGAGAAGGCGAAAAACTGTTTTTT.

This clone has at least ten counts. The rearrangement uses TRBV6-1 and TRBJ2-7, with D unclear. CDR3 size: 13 residues. Trimming pared 6 bases from V and 3 bases from J, leaving 12 bases between. Germline V CDR1 and CDR2: MNHNS, SASEGT. Here the CDR3 DNA reads TGTGCCAGCAGCTGGAACAGCCACTACGAGCAGTACTTC. Translated: CASSWNSHYEQYF.

CDR3 amino acids: CASSFRAGESYGYTF. The CDR3 nucleotides are TGTGCCAGCAGTTTCCGGGCAGGGGAGTCCTATGGCTACACCTTC. The chain has TRBV27 and TRBJ1-2, with D tentatively TRBD1 (6 bases). CDR3 length equals 15 residues. Per germline, CDR1 MNHEY and CDR2 SMNVEV (reference sequence). The V gene lost 3 bases and the J gene lost 4 bases, with 15 bases spanning the gap.

CDR3 in DNA: TGTGCCAGCTCACCCACAGGGGGCTCGGAGACCCAGTACTTC. Translation: CASSPTGGSETQYF. This chain links TRBV18 with TRBJ2-5; 9 bases map to TRBD1. V lost 3 bases and J lost 5; bases outside the gene matches: 4. Germline values: CDR1 KGHSH, CDR2 LQKENI. The CDR3 is 14 residues long.

The chain uses TRBV7-9 and TRBJ2-3, with no clear D. Germline V gives CDR1 SEHNR, CDR2 FQNEAQ (reference sequence). The CDR3 sequence is 12 residues long. The V and J ends lost 5 bases and 7 bases respectively, with 10 bases between them. The CDR3 DNA sequence: TGTGCCAGCAGCCCCCGCGAGAATACGCAGTATTTT. It specifies CASSPRENTQYF.

This chain's CDR3 is CASVASGQGSFEAFF. As DNA, the CDR3 is TGTGCTAGTGTTGCCTCGGGACAGGGGAGTTTTGAAGCTTTCTTT. The chain employs TRBV12-5 and TRBJ1-1, with 10 bases fitting TRBD1. Losses at the gene ends were 7 bases for V and 7 bases for J; bases not matched to a gene: 12. The CDR3 loop spans 15 amino acids. Germline V gives CDR1 LGHNT, CDR2 FRNRAP.

The chain recombines TRBV6-5 with TRBJ1-3, with D unresolved. CDR1 and CDR2 (germline): MNHEY, SVGAGI. Trimming took 6 bases from V and 4 from J, leaving 16 bases between them. There are 15 residues in the CDR3. The CDR3 DNA reads TGTGCCAGCAGGCGAGGTACCGCACCCGGAAACACCATATATTTT. This encodes CASRRGTAPGNTIYF.